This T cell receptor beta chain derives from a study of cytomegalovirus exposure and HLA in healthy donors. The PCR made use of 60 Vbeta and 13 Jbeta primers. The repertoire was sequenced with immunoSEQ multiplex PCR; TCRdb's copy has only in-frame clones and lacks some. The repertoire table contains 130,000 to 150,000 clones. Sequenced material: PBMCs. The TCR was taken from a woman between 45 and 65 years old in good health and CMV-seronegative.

The CDR3 nucleotides read TGTGCCTGGATTAGCGGGAGCGGGAGTGAGCAGTTCTTC. It is translated as CAWISGSGSEQFF. The J gene is TRBJ2-1, the V gene TRBV30; TRBD2 matches 9 bases. From germline, CDR1 is GTSNPN and CDR2 SVGIG (reference sequence). V gave up 4 bases and J gave up 9 bases; unmatched junction bases: 7. The CDR3 length is 13 residues.